The 27 T cell receptor beta chains below come from one sample, sequenced in a study of CD8 T cells in Susac syndrome. CD27 and CD45RA staining defined memory subsets for TEMRA sorting. The authors reverse transcribed roughly 0.5 to 1 ug RNA with random hexamers. One entry per CDR3 protein, called by TCRdb with MiXCR from the immunoSEQ multiplex PCR reads. The repertoire holds some 1,300 distinct CDR3 sequences, approximately 58% seen once, with approximately 22% in the top ten. The sequencing input was CD8+ TEMRA cells from PBMCs. The subset denotes: FACS-sorted terminally differentiated effector memory CD8+ T cells re-expressing CD45RA (CD8+ TEMRA). The receptors come from a human donor with Susac syndrome.

This clonotype is judged large. The rearrangement uses TRBV5-4 and TRBJ2-7; D not resolved. Deletions cut 3 bases from V and 4 bases from J, with 5 bases between. CDR3 size: 11 residues. Germline CDR1 and CDR2: SGHNT and YYREEE (reference sequence). CDR3 bases: TGTGCCAGCAGCTCCTATTACGAGCAGTACTTC. Its protein product is CASSSYYEQYF.

This clonotype was seen a single time. The genes are TRBV5-6 and TRBJ2-2; D not resolved. Germline CDR1 and CDR2: SGHDT and YYEEEE. The V end was cut by 2 bases, the J end by 7 bases, with 15 bases between. This CDR3 is 15 amino acids long. The CDR3 sequence is CASSLGAGSSGELFF. The DNA for the CDR3 is TGTGCCAGCAGCTTAGGAGCTGGGTCAAGCGGGGAGCTGTTTTTT.

For this clonotype: Since a much larger clone is just one base distant, this may be a read error. This chain links TRBV25-1 with TRBJ2-1, with a possible D match to TRBD1 (5 bases). The tail of the sequence fits TRBJ2-7 better, so the J call may be wrong. The CDR3 totals 14 residues. The germline CDR1 and CDR2 sequences are MGHDK and SYGVNS. The CDR3 DNA reads as TGTGCCAGCAGTCTTATGGGGCGCGACGGCGAGCAGTACTTC. Its translation is CASSLMGRDGEQYF.

The V and J genes are TRBV12-3 or TRBV12-4 and TRBJ1-5; D remains ambiguous. This CDR3 is 13 amino acids long. Trimming left V 1 base short and J 12 bases short, with 13 bases between. Here the CDR3 reads CASSLGGNQYQHF. The CDR3 DNA reads as TGTGCCAGCAGTTTAGGAGGCAATCAGTACCAGCATTTT.

Details on this clonotype: Relative to the germline gene, one junction end is altered; a read error may explain this. The V call is TRBV13, the J call TRBJ2-7; D assignment may be TRBD1 or TRBD2 (5 bases each). This CDR3 is built from 13 residues. CDR1 is PRHDT and CDR2 is FYEKMQ in the germline V gene (reference sequence). The CDR3 DNA reads as TGTGCCAGCAGCTTCGGCAGGGACCAAGAGCAGCACTTC. Translated: CASSFGRDQEQHF.

CDR3: CASSKGDRAATQYF. The CDR3 region has the DNA TGTGCCAGCAGCAAGGGGGACAGGGCTGCTACGCAGTATTTT. This chain uses TRBV21-1 with TRBJ2-3; the table calls TRBD1, which could not be checked here. TRBV21-1 is reported as a pseudogene. The CDR3 consists of 14 residues.

CDR3 DNA sequence: TGCGCCACCGCTAAGACAGGGGGATCGGATACGCAGTATTTT. Translated: CATAKTGGSDTQYF. The rearrangement joins TRBV5-1 to TRBJ2-3, with TRBD1 matching over 9 bases. Germline V gene sequence: CDR1 SGHRS, CDR2 YFSETQ. V gave up 9 bases and J gave up 6 bases; unmatched junction bases: 11. The CDR3 loop spans 14 amino acids.

The chain is built from TRBV9 and TRBJ1-2; D not certain. Trimming removed 3 bases from V and 1 base from J, with 22 bases in between. The CDR3 sequence is 18 residues long. Germline V CDR1 and CDR2: SGDLS, YYNGEE. CDR3 sequence reads: CASSADYADGIRNYGYTF. CDR3 nucleotides: TGTGCCAGCAGCGCAGATTACGCGGACGGAATCCGTAACTATGGCTACACCTTC.

This chain connects TRBV28 to TRBJ1-6; D is uncertain. Trimming pared 1 base from V and 6 bases from J, leaving 10 bases between. The V gene's germline CDR1 is MDHEN and CDR2 SYDVKM. CDR3 length equals 15 residues. CDR3 nucleotides: TGTGCCAGCAGTTTATTAGCGGGAGTTAATTCACCCCTCCACTTT. Translating it yields CASSLLAGVNSPLHF.

The chain links TRBV28 to TRBJ1-1, with TRBD1 identical over 8 bases. CDR1 is MDHEN, CDR2 SYDVKM, per germline. Trimming took 6 bases from V and 6 from J; bases not matched to a gene: 6. CDR3 length: 13 amino acids. The DNA for the CDR3 is TGTGCCAGCAGCCGGACAGGGATCTCTGAAGCTTTCTTT. It encodes CASSRTGISEAFF.

Note on this clonotype: This may stem from a read error, because a much larger clone lies one nucleotide away. V and J are TRBV29-1 and TRBJ2-7; 9 bases align to TRBD1. The DNA end is more similar to TRBJ2-1, so the J call may be wrong. Germline CDR1 and CDR2: SQVTM and ANQGSEA. The CDR3 runs to 14 residues. CDR3 sequence: CSVVGTGFSFEQFF. The CDR3 region has the DNA TGCAGCGTTGTCGGGACAGGGTTCTCCTTCGAGCAGTTCTTC.

This chain links TRBV29-1 with TRBJ2-7, with 7 bases matching TRBD1. J was trimmed by 0 bases and V by 7 bases; bases with no gene match: 9. There are 14 residues in the CDR3. Looked up from germline, CDR1 is SQVTM and CDR2 is ANQGSEA. The CDR3 region is CSGVVTGFSYEQYF. CDR3 bases: TGCAGCGGTGTCGTGACAGGGTTCTCCTACGAGCAGTACTTC.

J is TRBJ1-2 and V is TRBV5-8; D might be TRBD1 (5 bases). The CDR3 runs 13 residues. Trimming removed 0 bases from V and 3 bases from J, with 6 bases in between. Germline lookup yields CDR1 SGHTS and CDR2 YDEGEE. CDR3 region: CASSLGGDYGYTF. The CDR3 DNA is TGTGCCAGCAGCTTGGGGGGGGACTATGGCTACACCTTC.

The chain joins TRBV12-3 or TRBV12-4 to TRBJ2-7, with D possibly TRBD2 on 6 matching bases. Trimming cost V 1 base and J 7 bases, with 11 bases left between them. The CDR3 loop spans 13 amino acids. The CDR3, as DNA: TGTGCCAGCAGTTTAGACGGGGGAAGTGAGCAGTACTTC. Translating it yields CASSLDGGSEQYF.

The chain couples TRBV7-8 to TRBJ2-7; D is unresolved. The CDR3 is made up of 11 amino acids. The ends were cut back, 2 bases at V and 3 bases at J, with 2 bases in the middle. Germline loops: CDR1 SGHVS, CDR2 FQNEAQ. The CDR3 loop reads CASSLSYEQYF. Written as DNA, the CDR3 is TGTGCCAGCAGCTTAAGCTACGAGCAGTACTTC.

With regard to this clonotype: Since a much larger clone is just one base distant, this may be a read error. The chain employs TRBV28 and TRBJ1-5; D perhaps matches TRBD1 (5 bases). CDR1 MDHEN and CDR2 SYDVKM come from the germline V gene. The CDR3 has 15 amino acids. V was pared by 6 bases and J by 5 bases, with 17 bases between. The CDR3: CASRLLGGCYQPQHF. CDR3 nucleotide sequence: TGTGCCAGCAGACTCCTCGGGGGGTGCTATCAGCCCCAGCATTTT.

This clonotype was counted a few times. The chain carries TRBV12-3 or TRBV12-4 and TRBJ1-3; D might be TRBD1 (5 bases). The CDR3 extends over 15 amino acids. Trimming left V 5 bases short and J 4 bases short, with 15 bases between. The CDR3 spells CASSNLGVLGNTIYF. CDR3 sequence (DNA): TGTGCCAGCAGTAATCTAGGGGTTTTGGGAAACACCATATATTTT.

The J gene is TRBJ2-2, the V gene TRBV7-3; 8 positions agree with TRBD2. The CDR3 totals 15 residues. Germline V CDR1 and CDR2: SGHTA, FQGTGA. Losses at the gene ends were 5 bases for V and 0 bases for J; bases not matched to a gene: 2. CDR3 sequence reads: CASSRLATNTGELFF. The CDR3 DNA follows: TGTGCCAGCAGCAGACTAGCGACGAACACCGGGGAGCTGTTTTTT.

The V gene is TRBV7-6, the J gene TRBJ1-1; D is perhaps TRBD1 (5 bases). This CDR3 is built from 12 residues. Trimming took 5 bases from V and 7 from J, leaving 11 bases between them. Germline V gene lookup returns CDR1 SGHVS and CDR2 FNYEAQ. CDR3 nucleotide sequence: TGTGCCAGCAGCGCGGGGGGGGGTGAAGCTTTCTTT. The encoded protein is CASSAGGGEAFF.

To note about this clonotype: A much larger clone sits a single nucleotide away, making a read error possible. The CDR3 DNA reads as TGCAGCGTTGGCGTGACAGGGTTCTCCTACGAGCAGTACTTC. Residues: CSVGVTGFSYEQYF. This rearrangement joins TRBV29-1 to TRBJ2-7; 7 bases fit TRBD1. CDR3 length equals 14 residues. Germline CDR1 reads SQVTM; CDR2 reads ANQGSEA. V was clipped by 4 bases and J by 0 bases; unmatched bases: 6.

To note about this clonotype: Compared with germline, one end of the junction differs, possibly owing to a read error. The genes are TRBV6-4 and TRBJ2-3, with 13 bases that match TRBD2. The length of the CDR3 is 17 residues. CDR1 and CDR2 from the germline V gene are MRHNA and SNTAGT. The CDR3, as DNA: TGTGCCATCAGTGTCTCGGGGACTAGCGGGGGCACAGATACGCAGTATTTT. Translating it yields CAISVSGTSGGTDTQYF.

This sequence joins TRBV25-1 and TRBJ1-1; D is uncertain. The ends were cut back, 6 bases at V and 5 bases at J, with 16 bases in the middle. This CDR3 has 14 residues. The V gene's germline CDR1 is MGHDK and CDR2 SYGVNS. CDR3 nucleotides: TGTGCCAGCAGCCTCCTGGGCCGCGATACTGAAGCTTTCTTT. It translates to CASSLLGRDTEAFF.

This clonotype is large by share. The chain joins TRBV28 to TRBJ1-5, with D possibly being TRBD1 (5 bases). The CDR3 consists of 15 residues. CDR1 MDHEN and CDR2 SYDVKM come from the germline V gene. V lost 6 bases and J lost 5, with 17 bases in between. Here the CDR3 reads CASRLLGGSYQPQHF. The DNA for the CDR3 is TGTGCCAGCAGACTCCTCGGGGGGAGCTATCAGCCCCAGCATTTT.

The chain joins TRBV7-3 to TRBJ2-1, with 13 bases matching TRBD2. The CDR3 contains 15 residues. The V segment lost 5 bases and the J segment 7 bases; nucleotides outside the gene matches: 5. CDR1 is SGHTA and CDR2 is FQGTGA in the germline V gene. For the CDR3, the DNA is TGTGCCAGCAGCAGACTAGCGGGGGGCGGGAATGAGCAGTTCTTC. Amino acids: CASSRLAGGGNEQFF.

The rearrangement joins TRBV28 to TRBJ1-1; 7 nucleotides match TRBD1. The germline V gene encodes CDR1 MDHEN and CDR2 SYDVKM. The V segment lost 7 bases and the J segment 1 base; nucleotides outside the gene matches: 9. The CDR3 totals 15 residues. DNA for the CDR3: TGTGCCAGCACAGACAGGGCCTTATGGAACACTGAAGCTTTCTTT. Translated, it gives CASTDRALWNTEAFF.

This clonotype is large within its sample. The chain uses TRBV7-9 and TRBJ2-3; no clear D. Germline lookup yields CDR1 SEHNR and CDR2 FQNEAQ (reference sequence). V lost 5 bases, J lost 1 base, and 7 bases lay in between. The CDR3 is made up of 13 amino acids. CDR3 protein: CASSPARTDTQYF. CDR3 nucleotide sequence: TGTGCCAGCAGCCCGGCCCGCACAGATACGCAGTATTTT.

This clonotype is labeled as hyperexpanded (1% or more). This sequence joins TRBV14 and TRBJ2-7, with TRBD2 identical over 12 bases. V shed 1 base, J shed 1 base, and the junction held 5 bases outside the gene matches. The CDR3 has 17 residues. In germline, CDR1 is SGHDN, CDR2 FVKESK. Here the CDR3 reads CASSQGELAGGSYEQYF. Written as DNA, the CDR3 is TGTGCCAGCAGCCAAGGGGAACTAGCGGGGGGATCCTACGAGCAGTACTTC.